This entry features one T cell receptor beta chain sequence. Its antigen remains unidentified. Data came from immunoSEQ multiplex PCR; TCRdb stores just in-frame clones and leaves some out. The table records over 10,000 clones, 89% of them present only once. Per the germline V gene, CDR1 is SGHRS and CDR2 is YFSETQ. V shed 2 bases and J 7 bases; nucleotides not matched to a gene: 5. The CDR3 is 15 residues long. This sample was taken from a study of chemoradiotherapy in HPV16-positive cancers. Study observations and caveats: HPV-responsive T-cell expansion during chemoradiotherapy was linked to improved recurrence-free survival in HPV16-positive patients. Candidate HPV-specific clones and E7-related TCR motifs grew in tumor during treatment.

The sequence came from a human donor with HPV-associated anogenital cancer. The J gene is TRBJ2-5, the V gene TRBV5-1; 13 bases agree with TRBD2. The starting material was blood, obtained from a patient who underwent chemoradiotherapy. The CDR3 coding sequence is TGCGCCAGCAGCTTTACTAGCGGGGGGGCCGTGACCCAGTACTTC. Its translation is CASSFTSGGAVTQYF.